The present TCR beta chain was sequenced within a study of T cell responses to AZD1222 COVID-19 vaccine. The overall study: Investigators merged groups given second doses at roughly 4 or roughly 12 weeks. The study's findings and limits: In a largely white British group with more females than males, clonal diversity was possibly underestimated. Across spike, vaccine-associated CD4 TCRs were found, dominant at 160-218 and 743-854. Among those given AZD1222, only five or six were seropositive at baseline.

This table comes from immunoSEQ multiplex PCR, and its TCRdb copy is limited to in-frame clones, with some not included. The data contain approximately 120,000 clones, less than 90% of them singletons. Worth noting for this clone: Its antigen is as yet unknown.

CDR3 length equals 14 residues. The V gene end was trimmed by 4 bases and the J gene end by 5 bases; junction bases not matched to a gene: 7. Germline-derived CDR1 and CDR2 are SGHAT and FQNNGV. The input for sequencing was peripheral blood, taken on day 0 of AZD1222 vaccination. The chain links TRBV11-2 to TRBJ1-2, with TRBD1 identical over 7 bases. The sequence came from an adult in good health. The CDR3 DNA follows: TGTGCCAGCAGCTCCGGACAGGTCCTATATGGCTACACCTTC. Its translation: CASSSGQVLYGYTF.